This entry lists 18 T cell receptor beta chains sequenced from one sample in a study of neurological immune-mediated disorders. TCRdb recomputed calls from the 5' RACE reads with MiXCR, one row per CDR3 protein. The repertoire includes approximately 50,000 distinct CDR3 sequences, roughly 3.8% of them detected once, and 6.5% sits in the top ten. The sample taken for sequencing was PBMCs. The receptors shown here come from a man aged 55-75 years with multiple sclerosis.

This clonotype was seen a handful of times. This clone may be a read error of a much larger clone one base away. The chain combines TRBV10-3 with TRBJ1-4, with no clear D. Germline loops: CDR1 ENHRY, CDR2 SYGVKD. This CDR3 region has 12 residues. CDR3 amino acids: CDISESAEKLFF. The CDR3 bases are TGTGACATCAGTGAGTCCGCTGAAAAACTGTTTTTT.

This clonotype was seen repeatedly, ten times or more. V gene TRBV10-3 combines with J gene TRBJ2-1; TRBD2 might be the D (6 bases). Trimming shortened V by 8 bases and J by 8 bases, and 16 bases separated the two germline ends. Germline CDR1 ENHRY, CDR2 SYGVKD. The CDR3 consists of 13 residues. The CDR3 sequence is CAIQGAQRDEQFF. In nucleotides, the CDR3 is TGTGCCATCCAGGGCGCACAGCGGGATGAGCAGTTCTTC.

In its sample, this clonotype was seen many times. CDR3 loop: CASSAGSSMNTEAFF. In DNA, the CDR3 is TGTGCCAGCAGCGCAGGCAGCTCCATGAACACTGAAGCTTTCTTT. The J gene is TRBJ1-1, the V gene TRBV9, with D hard to call. This CDR3 is built from 15 residues. V dropped 3 bases and J dropped 0 bases, with 12 bases sitting between them. The V gene's germline CDR1 is SGDLS and CDR2 YYNGEE. Filled out from reference TRBV9 and TRBJ1-1, the complete variable domain reads DSGVTQTPKHLITATGQRVTLRCSPRSGDLSVYWYQQSLDQGLQFLIQYYNGEERAKGNILERFSAQQFPDLHSELNLSSLELGDSALYFCASSAGSSMNTEAFFGQGTRLTVV.

This clonotype was observed at least ten times. The rearrangement joins TRBV9 to TRBJ1-1, with D tentatively TRBD1 (5 bases). CDR1 is SGDLS and CDR2 is YYNGEE in the germline V gene. Trimming pared 2 bases from V and 1 base from J, leaving 12 bases between. The CDR3 loop spans 15 amino acids. The CDR3 spells CASSVSQGRNTEAFF. CDR3 sequence (DNA): TGTGCCAGCAGCGTTTCTCAGGGAAGGAACACTGAAGCTTTCTTT. The full variable domain, rest sourced from reference TRBV9 and TRBJ1-1, is DSGVTQTPKHLITATGQRVTLRCSPRSGDLSVYWYQQSLDQGLQFLIQYYNGEERAKGNILERFSAQQFPDLHSELNLSSLELGDSALYFCASSVSQGRNTEAFFGQGTRLTVV.

This clonotype was seen ten or more times. V is TRBV6-4 and J is TRBJ2-1; 9 bases match TRBD2. Germline-derived CDR1 and CDR2 are MRHNA and SNTAGT. The CDR3 covers 15 residues. Germline trimming cut 8 bases from V and 8 bases from J; bases unmatched to any gene: 13. The CDR3 coding sequence is TGTGCCAGCGCTGTTAGTAGCGGGAGTACCGATGAGCAGTTCTTC. Encoded protein: CASAVSSGSTDEQFF.

J is TRBJ2-7 and V is TRBV2, with D unclear. Germline V gene lookup returns CDR1 SNHLY and CDR2 FYNNEI. The CDR3 is 12 amino acids. V lost 6 bases, J lost 3 bases, and 9 bases lay in between. CDR3 sequence reads: CASRLRVYEQYF. DNA of the CDR3: TGTGCCAGCAGACTCCGGGTCTACGAGCAGTACTTC.

There are many counts of this clonotype. This chain uses TRBV19 with TRBJ2-7, with a weak D call TRBD2 (5 bases). The germline V gene encodes CDR1 LNHDA and CDR2 SQIVND (reference sequence). The CDR3 is 15 residues long. V was shortened by 4 bases and J by 5 bases, with 18 bases between the two germline ends. The CDR3 loop reads CASSSYRGRRNEQYF. DNA of the CDR3: TGTGCCAGTAGTAGTTACAGAGGCAGGAGGAACGAGCAGTACTTC.

Many counts were recorded for this clonotype. The chain couples TRBV14 to TRBJ1-2; D is ambiguous. This CDR3 contains 13 residues. V lost 3 bases, J lost 3 bases, and 8 bases lay in between. Germline V gene lookup returns CDR1 SGHDN and CDR2 FVKESK. The CDR3 coding sequence is TGTGCCAGCAGCCAGGAACACCACTATGGCTACACCTTC. Its translation is CASSQEHHYGYTF.

This clonotype was seen at least ten times. The genes are TRBV7-2 and TRBJ1-1; possible D gene TRBD1, 5 bases. The V gene lost 5 bases and the J gene lost 3 bases, with 13 bases spanning the gap. The CDR3 extends over 14 amino acids. Germline V gives CDR1 SGHTA, CDR2 FQGNSA. This chain's CDR3 is CASSDAQGYTEAFF. In DNA, the CDR3 is TGTGCCAGCAGCGACGCTCAGGGTTACACTGAAGCTTTCTTT.

Many counts were recorded for this clonotype. The chain combines TRBV20-1 with TRBJ1-5; D may be TRBD1 (6 bases). This CDR3 has 13 residues. Trimming took 4 bases from V and 1 from J, leaving 8 bases between them. The germline gives CDR1 DFQATT, CDR2 SNEGSKA (reference sequence). DNA for the CDR3: TGCAGTGCTACAACAGGGAGCAATCAGCCCCAGCATTTT. Translated: CSATTGSNQPQHF.

This clonotype appeared many times. The gene calls are TRBV5-1 and TRBJ1-2; 7 nucleotides agree with TRBD1. V lost 3 bases and J lost 6; bases outside the gene matches: 8. The CDR3 consists of 14 residues. CDR1 is SGHRS and CDR2 is YFSETQ in the germline V gene. CDR3: CASSSGQEGHGYTF. DNA for the CDR3: TGCGCCAGCAGCTCCGGACAGGAGGGGCATGGCTACACCTTC.

This clonotype has ten or more counts. J is TRBJ2-7 and V is TRBV20-1; 10 nucleotides align to TRBD2. CDR3 length equals 15 residues. Germline CDR1 and CDR2: DFQATT and SNEGSKA (reference sequence). J lost 2 bases, V lost 3 bases, and 7 bases had no gene match. CDR3 residues: CSASPTSGVTYEQYF. CDR3 DNA sequence: TGCAGTGCTAGCCCCACTAGCGGGGTTACCTACGAGCAGTACTTC.

In its sample, this clonotype was seen many times. V gene TRBV6-5 combines with J gene TRBJ2-7; TRBD1 agrees at 7 bases. CDR3 size: 14 residues. The junction had 10 bases not matched to a gene; V was cut back by 6 bases and J by 5 bases. The V gene's germline CDR1 is MNHEY and CDR2 SVGAGI. In DNA form, the CDR3 reads TGTGCCAGCAGCCGCGACAGGGTAAGGAACGAGCAGTACTTC. Residues: CASSRDRVRNEQYF.

Ten or more counts support this clonotype. The chain carries TRBV10-2 and TRBJ2-7; 10 bases are shared with TRBD2. Trimming at V came to 5 bases and at J to 4 bases, leaving 5 bases not matched to a gene. The CDR3 sequence is 14 residues long. The germline V gene encodes CDR1 WSHSY and CDR2 SAAADI. CDR3 in DNA: TGCGCCAGCAGTACAACTAGCGGGAAATACGAGCAGTACTTC. This translates into CASSTTSGKYEQYF.

This clonotype was found many times. This chain uses TRBV15 with TRBJ2-1, with 12 positions matching TRBD2. Germline V lookup: CDR1 LNHNV, CDR2 YYDKDF (reference sequence). This CDR3 has 16 residues. V was clipped by 8 bases and J by 2 bases; unmatched bases: 7. CDR3 in amino acids: CATGRTSGVAYNEQFF. Here the CDR3 DNA reads TGTGCCACCGGTCGGACTAGCGGGGTGGCCTACAATGAGCAGTTCTTC. The variable domain in full, with the rest retrieved from reference TRBV15 and TRBJ2-1, is DAMVIQNPRYQVTQFGKPVTLSCSQTLNHNVMYWYQQKSSQAPKLLFHYYDKDFNNEADTPDNFQSRRPNTSFCFLDIRSPGLGDTAMYLCATGRTSGVAYNEQFFGPGTRLTVL.

This clonotype was seen many times. The chain links TRBV27 to TRBJ1-2; 9 bases map to TRBD1. CDR3 length: 14 residues. Germline-derived CDR1 and CDR2 are MNHEY and SMNVEV (reference sequence). V lost 6 bases, J lost 4 bases, and 6 bases stayed unmatched. CDR3 sequence reads: CASRPDRGIYGYTF. CDR3 nucleotides: TGTGCCAGCAGGCCCGACAGGGGGATCTATGGCTACACCTTC.

This clonotype has at least ten counts. The rearrangement links TRBV5-1 to TRBJ1-4; D unresolved. Germline V CDR1 and CDR2: SGHRS, YFSETQ. The CDR3 has 15 amino acids. V gave up 5 bases and J gave up 0 bases, with 11 bases separating them. CDR3 sequence: CASRTLGATNEKLFF. The DNA for the CDR3 is TGCGCCAGCAGAACTCTGGGAGCAACTAATGAAAAACTGTTTTTT.

This clonotype was observed a few times. The chain uses TRBV29-1 and TRBJ2-1; 14 nucleotides line up with TRBD2. CDR1 is SQVTM, CDR2 ANQGSEA, per germline. The CDR3 covers 13 residues. V shed 6 bases and J 8 bases; nucleotides not matched to a gene: 3. The CDR3 here is CSVGTSGRYEQFF. The CDR3 DNA reads TGCAGCGTCGGGACTAGCGGGAGATATGAGCAGTTCTTC.